The 2 T cell receptor beta chains in this list originate from one sample, sequenced in a study of blood T cell repertoires in COVID-19 (dated by TCRdb to 2020 to 2021). The method was the immunoSEQ multiplex PCR assay. TCRdb limited this immuneACCESS table to in-frame rearrangements with V and J called. A share of clones is missing; checked studies link under half to unresolved V genes, and the rest is unexplained. In this sample the table shows about 97,000 clones, roughly 81% of which occur a single time. 9.5% to 10% of the sample is in the top ten clones. Sequencing was performed on peripheral blood. These receptors were taken from a man aged 40-50 years with active or convalescent COVID-19.

The chain employs TRBV12-3 or TRBV12-4 and TRBJ1-1; TRBD1 agrees at 8 bases. V lost 7 bases and J lost 11; bases outside the gene matches: 9. CDR3 size: 12 residues. The CDR3 reads CASTSGQGRAFF. DNA of the CDR3: TGTGCCAGCACCTCCGGACAGGGAAGGGCTTTCTTT.

V and J are TRBV5-4 and TRBJ2-3, with 8 bases that match TRBD2. The V gene's germline CDR1 is SGHNT and CDR2 YYREEE (reference sequence). The CDR3 has 15 amino acids. V lost 5 bases, J lost 6 bases, and 11 bases stayed unmatched. The CDR3 is CASSTGTSGGDTQYF. The CDR3 DNA sequence: TGTGCCAGCAGTACCGGGACATCGGGGGGGGATACGCAGTATTTT.